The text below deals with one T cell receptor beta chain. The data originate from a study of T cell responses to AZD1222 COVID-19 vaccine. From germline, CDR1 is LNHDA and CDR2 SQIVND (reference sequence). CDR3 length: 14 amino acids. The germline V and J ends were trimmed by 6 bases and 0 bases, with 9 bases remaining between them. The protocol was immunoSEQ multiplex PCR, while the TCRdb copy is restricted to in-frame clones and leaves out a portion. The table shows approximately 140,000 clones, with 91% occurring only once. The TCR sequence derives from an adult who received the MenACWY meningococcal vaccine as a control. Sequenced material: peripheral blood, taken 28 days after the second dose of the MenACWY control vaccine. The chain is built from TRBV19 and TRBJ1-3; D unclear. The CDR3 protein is CASRDLSSGNTIYF. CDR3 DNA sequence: TGTGCCAGTAGAGACTTAAGCTCTGGAAACACCATATATTTT.